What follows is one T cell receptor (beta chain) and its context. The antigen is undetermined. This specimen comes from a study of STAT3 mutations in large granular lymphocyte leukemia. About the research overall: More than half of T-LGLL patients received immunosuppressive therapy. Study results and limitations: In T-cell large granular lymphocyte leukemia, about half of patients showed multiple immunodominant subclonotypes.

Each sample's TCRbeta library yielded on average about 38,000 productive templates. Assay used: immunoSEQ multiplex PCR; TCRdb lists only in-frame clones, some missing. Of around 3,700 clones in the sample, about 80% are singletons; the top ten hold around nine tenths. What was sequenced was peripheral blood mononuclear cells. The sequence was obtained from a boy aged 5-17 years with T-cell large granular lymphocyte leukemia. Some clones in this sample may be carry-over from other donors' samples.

The CDR3, as DNA: TGTGCCAGCTCACCAGTCTCTAGCACAGATACGCAGTATTTT. It specifies CASSPVSSTDTQYF. J is TRBJ2-3 and V is TRBV18; D unclear. Germline V CDR1 and CDR2: KGHSH, LQKENI. Deletions cut 2 bases from V and 0 bases from J, with 6 bases between. CDR3 size: 14 residues.